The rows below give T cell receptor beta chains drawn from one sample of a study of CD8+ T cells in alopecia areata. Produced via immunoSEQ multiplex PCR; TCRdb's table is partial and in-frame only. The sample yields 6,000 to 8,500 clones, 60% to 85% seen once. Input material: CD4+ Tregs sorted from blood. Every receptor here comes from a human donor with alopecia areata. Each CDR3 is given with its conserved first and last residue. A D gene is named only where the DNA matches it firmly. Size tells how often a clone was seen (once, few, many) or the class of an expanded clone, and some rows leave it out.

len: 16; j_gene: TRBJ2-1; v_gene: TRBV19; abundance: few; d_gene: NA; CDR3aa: CASSIGTGTMYNEQFF; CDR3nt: TGTGCCAGTAGTATAGGAACAGGGACAATGTACAATGAGCAGTTCTTC
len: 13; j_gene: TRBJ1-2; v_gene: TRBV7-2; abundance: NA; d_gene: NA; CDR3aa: CASSLGQGLGYTF; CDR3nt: TGTGCCAGCAGCTTAGGTCAAGGACTCGGCTACACCTTC
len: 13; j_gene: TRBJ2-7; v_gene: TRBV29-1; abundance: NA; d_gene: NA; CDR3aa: CSVEFDNSYEQYF; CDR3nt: TGCAGCGTTGAATTCGACAACTCCTACGAGCAGTACTTC
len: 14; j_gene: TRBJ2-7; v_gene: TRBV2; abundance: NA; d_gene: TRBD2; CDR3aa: CASSDGVLAVRQYF; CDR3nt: TGTGCCAGCAGTGATGGGGTCCTAGCGGTACGGCAGTACTTC
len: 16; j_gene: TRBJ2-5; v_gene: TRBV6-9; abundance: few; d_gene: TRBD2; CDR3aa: CASSLVLAGGRETQYF; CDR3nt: TGTGCCAGCAGCCTTGTTTTAGCGGGGGGCCGGGAGACCCAGTACTTC
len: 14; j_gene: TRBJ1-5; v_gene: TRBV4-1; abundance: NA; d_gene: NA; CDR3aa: CASSPNRVQQPQHF; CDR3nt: TGCGCCAGCAGCCCAAACAGGGTTCAACAGCCCCAGCATTTT
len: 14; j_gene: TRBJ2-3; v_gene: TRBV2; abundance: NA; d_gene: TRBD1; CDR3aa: CASSDRAYADTQYF; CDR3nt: TGTGCCAGCAGCGACAGGGCTTACGCAGATACGCAGTATTTT
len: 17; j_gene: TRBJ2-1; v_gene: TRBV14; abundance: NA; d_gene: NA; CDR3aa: CASSPLLGDYYYNEQFF; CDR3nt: TGTGCCAGCAGCCCTCTGCTGGGAGATTATTATTACAATGAGCAGTTCTTC
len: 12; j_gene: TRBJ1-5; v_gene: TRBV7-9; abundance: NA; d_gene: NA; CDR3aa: CASSLEGQPQHF; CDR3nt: TGTGCCAGCAGCTTAGAGGGTCAGCCCCAGCATTTT
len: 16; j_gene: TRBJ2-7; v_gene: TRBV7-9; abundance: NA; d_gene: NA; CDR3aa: CASSSTVFSVFYEQYF; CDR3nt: TGTGCCAGCAGTTCGACAGTTTTCTCGGTGTTCTACGAGCAGTACTTC
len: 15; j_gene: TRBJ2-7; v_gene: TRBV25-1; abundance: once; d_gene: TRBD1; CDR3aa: CASSDFVEGADEQYF; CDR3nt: TGTGCCAGCAGTGATTTTGTCGAGGGGGCAGACGAGCAGTACTTC
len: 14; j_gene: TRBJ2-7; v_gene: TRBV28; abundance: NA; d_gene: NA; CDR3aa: CASSRDSILYEQYF; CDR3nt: TGTGCCAGTAGTCGGGACTCTATCCTCTACGAGCAGTACTTC
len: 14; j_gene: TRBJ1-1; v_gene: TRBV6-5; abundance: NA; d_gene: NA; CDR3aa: CASSFHGTSTEAFF; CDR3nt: TGTGCCAGCAGTTTCCACGGGACTAGCACTGAAGCTTTCTTT
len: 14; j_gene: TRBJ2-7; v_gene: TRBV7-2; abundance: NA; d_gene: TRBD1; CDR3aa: CASSTRTGPYEQYF; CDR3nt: TGTGCCAGCAGCACCAGGACAGGGCCCTACGAGCAGTACTTC
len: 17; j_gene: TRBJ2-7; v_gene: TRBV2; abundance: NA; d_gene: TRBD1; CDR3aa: CASSTSQGAGKAYEQYF; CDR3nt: TGTGCCAGCAGCACAAGCCAGGGGGCGGGGAAAGCCTACGAGCAGTACTTC
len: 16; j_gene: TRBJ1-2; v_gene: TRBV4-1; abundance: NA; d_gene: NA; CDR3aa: CASSPQEGGRIHGYTF; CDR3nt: TGCGCCAGCAGCCCACAAGAAGGAGGACGGATTCATGGCTACACCTTC
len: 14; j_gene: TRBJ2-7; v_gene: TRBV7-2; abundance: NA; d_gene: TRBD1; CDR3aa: CASSLHRGPYEQYF; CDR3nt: TGTGCCAGCAGCTTGCACAGGGGTCCCTACGAGCAGTACTTC
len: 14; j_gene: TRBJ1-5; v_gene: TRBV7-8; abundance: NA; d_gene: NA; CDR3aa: CASSFLEFRWPQHF; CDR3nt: TGTGCCAGCAGCTTTCTAGAATTCAGGTGGCCCCAGCATTTT
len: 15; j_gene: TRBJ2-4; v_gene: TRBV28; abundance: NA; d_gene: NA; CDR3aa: CASSAAPVVLGIQYF; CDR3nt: TGTGCCAGCAGTGCGGCACCGGTAGTTCTGGGCATTCAGTACTTC
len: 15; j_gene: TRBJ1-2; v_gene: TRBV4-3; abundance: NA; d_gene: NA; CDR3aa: CASSQRFPPNRWYTF; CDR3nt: TGCGCCAGCAGCCAACGATTTCCCCCTAATAGGTGGTACACCTTC
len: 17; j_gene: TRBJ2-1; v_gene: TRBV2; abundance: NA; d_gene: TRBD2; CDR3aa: CASSYHRAGASYNEQFF; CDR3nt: TGTGCCAGCAGTTATCATCGGGCGGGAGCTTCATACAATGAGCAGTTCTTC
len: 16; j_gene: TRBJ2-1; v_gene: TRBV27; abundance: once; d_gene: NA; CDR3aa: CASSLSPSASYNEQFF; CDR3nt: TGTGCCAGCAGTTTATCCCCCAGTGCGTCCTACAATGAGCAGTTCTTC
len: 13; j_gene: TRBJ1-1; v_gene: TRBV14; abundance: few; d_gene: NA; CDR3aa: CASSEWSGTEAFF; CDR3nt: TGTGCCAGCAGCGAATGGTCAGGGACTGAAGCTTTCTTT
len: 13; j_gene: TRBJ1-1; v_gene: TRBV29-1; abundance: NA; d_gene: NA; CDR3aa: CSVEGGGNTEAFF; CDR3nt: TGCAGCGTTGAAGGTGGCGGGAACACTGAAGCTTTCTTT
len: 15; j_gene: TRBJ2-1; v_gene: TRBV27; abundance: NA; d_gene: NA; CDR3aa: CASSRQAPFYNEQFF; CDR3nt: TGTGCCAGCAGCCGACAGGCCCCCTTTTACAATGAGCAGTTCTTC
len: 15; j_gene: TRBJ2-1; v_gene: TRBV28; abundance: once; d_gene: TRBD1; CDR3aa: CASMLDRSSYNEQFF; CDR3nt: TGTGCCAGCATGCTGGACAGGAGCTCCTACAATGAGCAGTTCTTC
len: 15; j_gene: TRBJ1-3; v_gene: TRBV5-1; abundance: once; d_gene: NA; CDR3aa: CASSLAVGPGNTIYF; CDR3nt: TGCGCCAGCAGCTTGGCCGTAGGGCCTGGAAACACCATATATTTT
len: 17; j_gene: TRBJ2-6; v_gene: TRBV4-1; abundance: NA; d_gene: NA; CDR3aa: CASSQFVRISGANVLTF; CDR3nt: TGCGCCAGCAGCCAGTTCGTCCGAATCTCTGGGGCCAACGTCCTGACTTTC
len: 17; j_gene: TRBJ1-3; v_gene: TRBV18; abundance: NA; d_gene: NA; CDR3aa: CASSPQSGQLSGNTIYF; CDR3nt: TGTGCCAGCTCACCACAGTCAGGACAGCTCTCTGGAAACACCATATATTTT
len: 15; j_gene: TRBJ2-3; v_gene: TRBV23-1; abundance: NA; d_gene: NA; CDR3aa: CASSTGPTGADTQYF; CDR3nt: TGCGCCAGCAGTACCGGGCCGACTGGCGCAGATACGCAGTATTTT
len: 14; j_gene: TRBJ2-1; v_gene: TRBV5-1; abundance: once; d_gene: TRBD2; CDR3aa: CASSTGGTYGEQFF; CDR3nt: TGCGCCAGCTCGACGGGGGGGACCTACGGTGAGCAGTTCTTC
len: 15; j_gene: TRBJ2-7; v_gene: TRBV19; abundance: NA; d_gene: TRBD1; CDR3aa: CASSISHRGSYEQYF; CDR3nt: TGTGCCAGTAGTATTTCACACAGGGGGAGCTACGAGCAGTACTTC
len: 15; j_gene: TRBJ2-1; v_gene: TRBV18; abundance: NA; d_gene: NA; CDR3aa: CASSPRQKLGGEQFF; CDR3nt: TGTGCCAGCTCACCTCGACAGAAGCTCGGGGGTGAGCAGTTCTTC
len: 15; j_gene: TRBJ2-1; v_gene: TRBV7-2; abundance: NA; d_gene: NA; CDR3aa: CASSLVTRGNNEQFF; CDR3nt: TGTGCCAGCAGCTTAGTGACAAGGGGCAACAATGAGCAGTTCTTC
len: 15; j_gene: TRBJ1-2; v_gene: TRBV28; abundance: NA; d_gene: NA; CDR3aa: CASSSPGSVSYGYTF; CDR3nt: TGTGCCAGCAGTTCCCCGGGAAGTGTGAGCTATGGCTACACCTTC
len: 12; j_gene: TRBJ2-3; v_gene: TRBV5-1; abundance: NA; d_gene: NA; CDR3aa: CASSFSGDTQYF; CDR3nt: TGCGCCAGCAGCTTTAGCGGAGATACGCAGTATTTT
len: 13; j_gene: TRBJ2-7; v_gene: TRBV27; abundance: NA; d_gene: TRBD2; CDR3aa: CASALAGVREQYF; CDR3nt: TGTGCCAGCGCGTTAGCGGGAGTTCGAGAGCAGTACTTC
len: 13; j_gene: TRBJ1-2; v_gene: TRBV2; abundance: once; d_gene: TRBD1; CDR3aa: CASRPGQGYGYTF; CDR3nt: TGTGCCAGCAGGCCGGGACAGGGCTATGGCTACACCTTC
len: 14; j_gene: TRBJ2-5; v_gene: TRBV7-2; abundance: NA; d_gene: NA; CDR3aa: CASSLAGRQETQYF; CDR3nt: TGTGCCAGCAGCTTAGCGGGACGGCAAGAGACCCAGTACTTC
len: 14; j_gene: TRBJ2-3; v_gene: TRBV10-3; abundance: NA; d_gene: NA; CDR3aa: CAIRAGARTDTQYF; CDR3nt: TGTGCCATCAGAGCAGGGGCCCGCACAGATACGCAGTATTTT
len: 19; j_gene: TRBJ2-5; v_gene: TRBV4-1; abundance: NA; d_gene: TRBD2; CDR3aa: CASSQDPGLAGGPPETQYF; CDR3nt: TGCGCCAGCAGCCAAGATCCCGGACTAGCGGGAGGGCCACCGGAGACCCAGTACTTC
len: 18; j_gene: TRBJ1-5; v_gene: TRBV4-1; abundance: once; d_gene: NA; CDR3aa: CASSHPAGRSFSNQPQHF; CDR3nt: TGCGCCAGCAGCCACCCTGCAGGGAGGAGTTTTAGCAATCAGCCCCAGCATTTT
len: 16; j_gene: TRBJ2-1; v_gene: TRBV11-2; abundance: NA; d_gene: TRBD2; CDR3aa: CASSLPPGRAGAPPFF; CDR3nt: TGTGCCAGCAGCTTACCCCCTGGCCGGGCGGGAGCCCCACCGTTCTTC
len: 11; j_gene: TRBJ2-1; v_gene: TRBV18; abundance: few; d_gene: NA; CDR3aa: CASSPQGGQFF; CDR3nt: TGTGCCAGCTCACCACAAGGCGGGCAGTTCTTC
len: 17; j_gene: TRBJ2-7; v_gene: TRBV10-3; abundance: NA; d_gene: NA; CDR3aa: CAISESAPWGDRYEQYF; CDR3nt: TGTGCCATCAGTGAGTCCGCCCCCTGGGGAGACCGCTACGAGCAGTACTTC
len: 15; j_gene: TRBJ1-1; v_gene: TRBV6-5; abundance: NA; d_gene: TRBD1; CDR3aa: CASRTGVTGNTEAFF; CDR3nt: TGTGCCAGCAGGACAGGGGTGACGGGGAACACTGAAGCTTTCTTT
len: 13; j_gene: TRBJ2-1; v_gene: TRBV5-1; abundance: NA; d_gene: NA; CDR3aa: CASSLAGATEQFF; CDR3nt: TGCGCCAGCAGCTTGGCCGGGGCGACGGAGCAGTTCTTC
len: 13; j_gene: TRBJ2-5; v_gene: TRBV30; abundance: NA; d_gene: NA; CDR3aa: CAFRVSGAGTQYF; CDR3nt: TGTGCCTTCCGGGTCTCCGGGGCCGGGACCCAGTACTTC
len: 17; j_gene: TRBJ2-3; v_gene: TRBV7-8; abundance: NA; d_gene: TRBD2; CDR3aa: CASSPVRGLDGADTQYF; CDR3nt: TGTGCCAGCAGCCCCGTCAGGGGACTAGATGGGGCAGATACGCAGTATTTT
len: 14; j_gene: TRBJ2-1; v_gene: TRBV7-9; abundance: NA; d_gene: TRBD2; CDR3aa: CASRMGLASNEQFF; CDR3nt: TGTGCCAGCAGAATGGGACTAGCCTCCAATGAGCAGTTCTTC
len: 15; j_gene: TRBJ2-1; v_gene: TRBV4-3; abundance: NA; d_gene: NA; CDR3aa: CASSQSVTLVIEQFF; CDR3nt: TGCGCCAGCAGCCAATCCGTCACACTAGTGATTGAGCAGTTCTTC
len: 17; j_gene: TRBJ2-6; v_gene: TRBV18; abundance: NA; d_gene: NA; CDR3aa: CASSPISSGSGANVLTF; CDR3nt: TGTGCCAGCTCACCAATTTCTTCAGGCTCTGGGGCCAACGTCCTGACTTTC
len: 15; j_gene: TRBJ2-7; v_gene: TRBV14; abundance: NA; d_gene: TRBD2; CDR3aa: CASSQVGGRRYEQYF; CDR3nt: TGTGCCAGCAGCCAAGTGGGCGGGAGAAGATACGAGCAGTACTTC
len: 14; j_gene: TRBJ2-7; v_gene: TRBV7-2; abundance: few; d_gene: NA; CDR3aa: CASSSFTGPFEQYF; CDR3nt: TGTGCCAGCAGCTCGTTCACAGGGCCGTTCGAGCAGTACTTC
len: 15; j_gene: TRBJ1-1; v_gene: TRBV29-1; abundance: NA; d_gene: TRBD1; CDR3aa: CSVEEYRGEHTEAFF; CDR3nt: TGCAGCGTTGAAGAGTACAGGGGGGAGCACACTGAAGCTTTCTTT
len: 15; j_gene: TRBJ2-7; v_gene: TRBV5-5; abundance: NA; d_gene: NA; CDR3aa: CASSLGVVVGYEQYF; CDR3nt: TGTGCCAGCAGCTTGGGGGTTGTGGTAGGCTACGAGCAGTACTTC
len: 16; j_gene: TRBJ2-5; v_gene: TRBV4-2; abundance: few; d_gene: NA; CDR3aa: CASSPSPYGSLETQYF; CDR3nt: TGTGCCAGCAGCCCTAGCCCCTACGGGAGCTTGGAGACCCAGTACTTC
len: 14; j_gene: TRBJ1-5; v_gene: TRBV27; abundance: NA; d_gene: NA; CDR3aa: CASSFSGAHQPQHF; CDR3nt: TGTGCCAGCAGTTTCTCGGGTGCCCATCAGCCCCAGCATTTT
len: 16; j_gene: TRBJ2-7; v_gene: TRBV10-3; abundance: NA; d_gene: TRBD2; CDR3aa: CAISRGTSGSGYEQYF; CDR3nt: TGTGCCATCAGCCGAGGGACTAGCGGGAGTGGTTACGAGCAGTACTTC